Listed below are T cell receptor beta chains from one sample, sequenced in a study of OX40 agonist ivuxolimab in advanced cancers. Sequencing was performed with immunoSEQ multiplex PCR; in TCRdb, only in-frame clones are kept and a portion is missing. The data hold 15,000 or so clones, with around 80% observed a single time. The source was CD4+ or CD8+ T cells sorted from blood, collected in a trial of the OX40 agonist ivuxolimab. The receptors originated from an adult with an advanced solid tumor such as melanoma, head and neck, liver or kidney cancer. CDR3s include the opening cysteine and the closing phenylalanine or tryptophan. Each record gives: V gene, J gene, clone size, D gene, CDR3 protein, CDR3 DNA. D genes are given only for firm matches. Some rows have no size entry. The others give once, few or many, or a class for an expanded clone.

>TRBV7-9|TRBJ1-6|NA|NA
CASSGYPESPLHF
TGTGCCAGCAGCGGATATCCAGAATCACCCCTCCACTTT
>TRBV19|TRBJ1-1|few|NA
CASGQNTEAFF
TGTGCCAGTGGACAGAACACTGAAGCTTTCTTT
>TRBV28|TRBJ2-7|once|TRBD2
CASSLAGGTYEQYF
TGTGCCAGCAGTTTAGCGGGAGGGACCTACGAGCAGTACTTC
>TRBV4-3|TRBJ2-7|NA|NA
CASSQGREQYF
TGCGCCAGCAGCCAAGGGCGCGAGCAGTACTTC
>TRBV4-2|TRBJ2-1|NA|NA
CASSQPRVGDQNNEQFF
TGTGCCAGCAGCCAACCAAGAGTCGGGGACCAGAACAATGAGCAGTTCTTC
>TRBV6-1|TRBJ2-1|NA|NA
CASVRTIEYNEQFF
TGTGCCAGCGTGAGGACTATAGAATACAATGAGCAGTTCTTC
>TRBV19|TRBJ2-7|NA|NA
CASSIAGSFSYEQYF
TGTGCCAGTAGTATTGCAGGATCGTTCTCCTACGAGCAGTACTTC
>TRBV28|TRBJ1-1|NA|TRBD1
CASSLPRDRVTEAFF
TGTGCCAGCAGTTTACCAAGAGACAGGGTGACTGAAGCTTTCTTT
>TRBV7-9|TRBJ2-5|NA|TRBD1
CASSPTGVETQYF
TGTGCCAGCAGCCCCACAGGGGTAGAGACCCAGTACTTC
>TRBV7-9|TRBJ1-2|few|TRBD1
CASEGARAHGYTF
TGTGCCTCCGAGGGGGCCAGGGCTCATGGCTACACCTTC
>TRBV30|TRBJ2-7|NA|TRBD1
CACGQGVEQYF
TGTGCCTGCGGCCAGGGGGTAGAGCAGTACTTC
>TRBV2|TRBJ2-6|NA|NA
CASSSYVQSRANVLTF
TGTGCCAGCAGTTCGTACGTACAAAGTCGGGCCAACGTCCTGACTTTC
>TRBV6-1|TRBJ2-7|NA|NA
CASRAGSTYEQYF
TGTGCCAGCAGAGCCGGGTCGACCTACGAGCAGTACTTC
>TRBV19|TRBJ2-7|NA|NA
CASSINTFEEQYF
TGTGCCAGTAGTATTAACACTTTCGAAGAGCAGTACTTC
>TRBV5-1|TRBJ2-1|NA|NA
CASSLLLGAYNEQFF
TGCGCCAGCAGCTTGTTGCTGGGGGCCTACAATGAGCAGTTCTTC
>TRBV5-6|TRBJ2-7|NA|NA
CASSLEGTGLGRYEQYF
TGTGCCAGCAGCTTAGAGGGCACGGGGCTGGGGCGCTACGAGCAGTACTTC
>TRBV27|TRBJ2-3|NA|NA
CASSFEAPSTDTQYF
TGTGCCAGCAGTTTCGAGGCCCCCAGCACAGATACGCAGTATTTT
>TRBV27|TRBJ1-1|NA|NA
CASYLTPGTEAFF
TGTGCCAGCTATTTAACCCCGGGGACTGAAGCTTTCTTT
>TRBV5-5|TRBJ2-7|NA|NA
CASSLWQFTYEQYF
TGTGCCAGCAGCTTGTGGCAGTTTACCTACGAGCAGTACTTC
>TRBV28|TRBJ1-1|NA|TRBD1
CASSLPLRDRGPGRTEAFF
TGTGCCAGCAGTTTACCCCTCCGGGACAGGGGGCCGGGGAGGACTGAAGCTTTCTTT
>TRBV5-6|TRBJ2-4|once|NA
CASSLAADIQYF
TGTGCCAGCAGCTTGGCGGCGGACATTCAGTACTTC
>TRBV15|TRBJ2-7|once|TRBD1
CATSTRDRAYEQYF
TGTGCCACCAGCACTAGGGACAGGGCCTACGAGCAGTACTTC
>TRBV7-9|TRBJ2-7|NA|NA
CASSRLGFEQYF
TGTGCCAGCAGCCGTTTGGGGTTCGAGCAGTACTTC
>TRBV19|TRBJ1-1|once|NA
CASSIAGAVEAFF
TGTGCCAGTAGTATAGCCGGGGCAGTGGAAGCTTTCTTT
>TRBV6-1|TRBJ1-1|NA|TRBD1
CASSEQAGGVNTEAFF
TGTGCCAGCAGTGAACAGGCAGGGGGCGTTAACACTGAAGCTTTCTTT
>TRBV7-9|TRBJ2-2|NA|NA
CASSKDGGTVNTGELFF
TGTGCCAGCAGCAAAGATGGCGGGACAGTAAACACCGGGGAGCTGTTTTTT
>TRBV28|TRBJ1-5|NA|NA
CASSDSTQHF
TGTGCCAGCAGCGACAGTACCCAGCATTTT